This is a list of T cell receptor beta chains from one sample in a study of cytomegalovirus exposure and HLA in healthy donors. Measured with immunoSEQ multiplex PCR; TCRdb has only the in-frame clones, and not every one. The sample includes 100,000 to 150,000 clones, 70% to 80% of them seen just once. The sequenced sample consisted of PBMCs. The receptors derive from a woman in her forties or fifties in good health and CMV-seronegative. CDR3s include the opening cysteine and the closing phenylalanine or tryptophan. A D gene is named only where the DNA matches it firmly.

CSAQGGPNTEAFF 13 TRBJ1-1 TRBV29-1 NA
CASSLILRDRGQNEQYF 17 TRBJ2-7 TRBV21-1 NA
CASGLTRGQFYNEQFF 16 TRBJ2-1 TRBV12-5 TRBD1
CASGSADTQYF 11 TRBJ2-3 TRBV12-5 NA
CASSPIPAGQGNTEAFF 17 TRBJ1-1 TRBV7-2 TRBD1
CASSRDRGNRRGNQPQHF 18 TRBJ1-5 TRBV19 TRBD1
CASSPRGTGHQETQYF 16 TRBJ2-5 TRBV9 TRBD1
CASSLGQGAYGYPF 14 TRBJ1-2 TRBV5-6 NA
CASSVWGQGLAGGEADTQYF 20 TRBJ2-3 TRBV2 TRBD2
CASSASRPAYNEQFF 15 TRBJ2-1 TRBV9 NA
CASRRGTSEGYEQYF 15 TRBJ2-7 TRBV28 TRBD2
CASSQDLDNEQFF 13 TRBJ2-1 TRBV4-2 NA